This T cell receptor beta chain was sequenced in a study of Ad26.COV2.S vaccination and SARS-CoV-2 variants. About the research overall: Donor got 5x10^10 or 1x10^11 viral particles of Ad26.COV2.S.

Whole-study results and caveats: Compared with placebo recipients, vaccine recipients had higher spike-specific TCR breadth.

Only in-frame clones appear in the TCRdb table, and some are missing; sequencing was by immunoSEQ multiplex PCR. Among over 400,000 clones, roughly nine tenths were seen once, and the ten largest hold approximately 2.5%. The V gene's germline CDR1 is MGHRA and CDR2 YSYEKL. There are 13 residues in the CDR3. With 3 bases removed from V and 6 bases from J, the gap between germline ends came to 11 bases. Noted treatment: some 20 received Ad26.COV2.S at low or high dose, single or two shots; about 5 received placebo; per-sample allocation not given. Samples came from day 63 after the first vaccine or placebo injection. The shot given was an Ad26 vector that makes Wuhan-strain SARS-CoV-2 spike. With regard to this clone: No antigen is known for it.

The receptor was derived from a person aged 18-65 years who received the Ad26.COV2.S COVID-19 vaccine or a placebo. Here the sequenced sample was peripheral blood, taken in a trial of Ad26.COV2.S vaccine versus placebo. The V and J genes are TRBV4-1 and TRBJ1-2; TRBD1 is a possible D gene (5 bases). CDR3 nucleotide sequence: TGCGCCAGCAGCCATGAGGTGGGGCATGGCTACACCTTC. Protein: CASSHEVGHGYTF.